This TCR beta chain derives from a study of T cell responses to AZD1222 COVID-19 vaccine. The germline V gene has CDR1 SGHTA and CDR2 FQGNSA. Trimming removed 7 bases at V and 0 bases at J, with 13 bases between. The CDR3 is 15 amino acids. Study-wide results and limits: The sample set comprised mostly white British donors with more females, and clonal diversity was possibly underestimated.

Measured with immunoSEQ multiplex PCR; TCRdb has only the in-frame clones, and not every one. This table has 120,000 or so clones, roughly 84% appearing once. Of note for this clone: Antigen: not known.

V and J are TRBV7-2 and TRBJ1-3; D uncertain. The sequencing here drew on peripheral blood, taken on day 0 of AZD1222 vaccination. This clonotype originated in an adult in good health. The CDR3 sequence: CASTFSGGSGNTIYF. CDR3 nucleotide sequence: TGTGCCAGCACTTTCTCCGGAGGCTCTGGAAACACCATATATTTT.